These 18 T cell receptor beta chains came from one sample sequenced in a study of T cells in tuberculosis. Sequencing was performed with immunoSEQ multiplex PCR; in TCRdb, only in-frame clones are kept and a portion is missing. The sample has under 40,000 clones, less than 95% seen once; the top ten hold approximately 8%. Source material: PBMCs. These receptors originate from a donor aged 10 to 29 with latent tuberculosis or without tuberculosis infection.

The sample holds one count of this clone. The V call is TRBV19, the J call TRBJ1-5; 8 bases align to TRBD1. CDR3 length: 15 amino acids. V gave up 6 bases and J gave up 7 bases; unmatched junction bases: 11. Germline CDR1 is LNHDA and CDR2 is SQIVND (reference sequence). The CDR3 is CASRIRQGRNQPQHF. The CDR3 DNA follows: TGTGCCAGTAGGATAAGACAGGGGCGAAACCAGCCCCAGCATTTT.

The chain couples TRBV5-3 to TRBJ1-2; D unclear. TRBV5-3 is filed as an ORF, its function uncertain. V lost 0 bases and J 5 bases, leaving 8 bases between the germline ends. CDR3 length: 13 amino acids. The CDR3 DNA reads TGTGCCAGAAGCTTGGTCGCGGCTTATGGCTACACCTTC. Protein: CARSLVAAYGYTF.

V gene TRBV20-1 combines with J gene TRBJ1-4, with unresolved D. The germline CDR1 and CDR2 sequences are DFQATT and SNEGSKA (reference sequence). CDR3 size: 11 residues. V lost 5 bases and J 5 bases, leaving 6 bases between the germline ends. The CDR3 is CSAYPNEKLFF. The DNA of the CDR3 is TGCAGTGCTTATCCCAATGAAAAACTGTTTTTT.

The chain combines TRBV14 with TRBJ1-2; D remains ambiguous. There are 15 residues in the CDR3. Per germline, CDR1 SGHDN and CDR2 FVKESK. The V and J ends lost 2 bases and 6 bases respectively, with 16 bases between them. CDR3 protein: CASSQPGEGRHGYTF. The CDR3 nucleotides read TGTGCCAGCAGCCAACCTGGGGAAGGGAGGCATGGCTACACCTTC.

The chain is built from TRBV5-4 and TRBJ1-1; TRBD1 aligns across 11 bases. Germline assignment: CDR1 SGHNT and CDR2 YYREEE (reference sequence). Trimming removed 4 bases from V and 6 bases from J; junction bases left unmatched: 5. The CDR3 consists of 14 residues. CDR3 sequence (DNA): TGTGCCAGCAGCCGGGGACAGGGGGTCCCTGAAGCTTTCTTT. Residues: CASSRGQGVPEAFF.

This chain links TRBV2 with TRBJ1-2, with 7 bases that match TRBD1. This CDR3 is built from 17 residues. V lost 6 bases to trimming and J lost 8 bases; unmatched junction nucleotides: 21. The V gene's germline CDR1 is SNHLY and CDR2 FYNNEI. The CDR3 nucleotides are TGTGCCAGCAGCGGATTAGGGACAGACCTACCTCCCGAGGGCTACACCTTC. Its protein product is CASSGLGTDLPPEGYTF.

The chain combines TRBV7-2 with TRBJ2-7; 11 bases line up with TRBD2. Trimming took 6 bases from V and 5 from J; bases not matched to a gene: 9. This CDR3 is 15 amino acids long. Germline CDR1 is SGHTA and CDR2 is FQGNSA. The CDR3 loop reads CASSKPGLAVNEQYF. The CDR3 region has the DNA TGTGCCAGCAGTAAACCGGGACTAGCGGTTAACGAGCAGTACTTC.

The chain uses TRBV6-6 and TRBJ1-1; a weak D match, TRBD1 (5 bases). CDR3 size: 12 residues. CDR1 is MNHNY and CDR2 is SVGAGI in the germline V gene (reference sequence). V gave up 6 bases and J gave up 8 bases, with 13 bases separating them. The CDR3 DNA sequence: TGTGCCAGCAGGGGACTCTCCAGAGAAGCTTTCTTT. It is translated as CASRGLSREAFF.

The chain combines TRBV7-9 with TRBJ1-1, with D hard to call. V lost 3 bases, J lost 6 bases, and 8 bases lay in between. The CDR3 has 12 residues. From germline, CDR1 is SEHNR and CDR2 FQNEAQ (reference sequence). CDR3 nucleotide sequence: TGTGCCAGCAGCTTGAGCGGGGCTGAAGCTTTCTTT. Translating gives CASSLSGAEAFF.

The count of this clone is one. V is TRBV29-1 and J is TRBJ2-3, with unresolved D. This CDR3 contains 10 residues. Trimming took off 4 bases at V and 5 bases at J, with 4 bases between the two ends. Germline CDR1 and CDR2: SQVTM and ANQGSEA. In DNA form, the CDR3 reads TGCAGCGTTGTAGTAGATACGCAGTATTTT. Its translation is CSVVVDTQYF.

The V gene is TRBV6-5, the J gene TRBJ1-1; D gene uncertain. V shed 2 bases and J shed 5 bases, with 9 bases lying between them. From germline, CDR1 is MNHEY and CDR2 SVGAGI. The CDR3 covers 13 residues. The DNA of the CDR3 is TGTGCCAGCAGTTACGTCGGGGAGACTGAAGCTTTCTTT. Its translation: CASSYVGETEAFF.

The rearrangement uses TRBV6-5 and TRBJ1-1, with D perhaps TRBD1 (5 bases). Germline lookup yields CDR1 MNHEY and CDR2 SVGAGI. Trimming stripped 8 bases from V and 0 bases from J, with 10 bases between. The CDR3 length is 13 residues. CDR3 nucleotide sequence: TGTGCCAGCGGCGGGGGGATGAACACTGAAGCTTTCTTT. Protein product: CASGGGMNTEAFF.

The J gene is TRBJ2-7, the V gene TRBV2; tentative D call: TRBD2 (7 bases). Trimming pared 6 bases from V and 6 bases from J, leaving 12 bases between. Germline loops: CDR1 SNHLY, CDR2 FYNNEI. The CDR3 is 12 amino acids. The CDR3 region is CASSPGGAEQYF. CDR3 DNA: TGTGCCAGCAGCCCTGGGGGGGCCGAGCAGTACTTC.

The chain links TRBV14 to TRBJ2-7, with TRBD1 as a possible D gene (6 bases). The CDR3 contains 13 residues. Trimming removed 4 bases at V and 2 bases at J, with 9 bases between. CDR1 is SGHDN, CDR2 FVKESK, per germline. In DNA form, the CDR3 reads TGTGCCAGCAGCCGGAACAGGGCCTACGAGCAGTACTTC. Protein sequence: CASSRNRAYEQYF.

The V and J genes are TRBV11-1 and TRBJ2-3, with 11 nucleotides matching TRBD2. This CDR3 has 18 amino acids. V shed 4 bases and J 0 bases; nucleotides not matched to a gene: 9. Germline V gives CDR1 SGHAT, CDR2 FQDESV (reference sequence). The CDR3 here is CASSSPGTSGPSTDTQYF. In DNA, the CDR3 is TGTGCCAGCAGCTCCCCAGGGACTAGCGGCCCTAGCACAGATACGCAGTATTTT.

This chain connects TRBV10-3 to TRBJ2-7; 7 bases match TRBD1. The CDR3 is 14 residues long. Germline CDR1 ENHRY, CDR2 SYGVKD. V lost 0 bases to trimming and J lost 5 bases; unmatched junction nucleotides: 4. The CDR3 coding sequence is TGTGCCATCAGTGAGTCAGACAGGGTGCACGAGCAGTACTTC. Translation gives CAISESDRVHEQYF.

The rearrangement links TRBV11-2 to TRBJ2-7, with D possibly matching TRBD2 (6 bases). V shed 5 bases and J shed 2 bases, with 16 bases lying between them. This CDR3 spans 15 amino acids. Germline V gene data show CDR1 as SGHAT and CDR2 as FQNNGV. Written as DNA, the CDR3 is TGTGCCAGCAGCCGATTACCGGGACTTACCTACGAGCAGTACTTC. Amino acid sequence: CASSRLPGLTYEQYF. The full variable domain, with the rest looked up from reference TRBV11-2 and TRBJ2-7, is EAGVAQSPRYKIIEKRQSVAFWCNPISGHATLYWYQQILGQGPKLLIQFQNNGVVDDSQLPKDRFSAERLKGVDSTLKIQPAKLEDSAVYLCASSRLPGLTYEQYFGPGTRLTVT.

This sequence joins TRBV4-3 and TRBJ2-1, with D uncertain. V shed 1 base and J shed 2 bases, with 9 bases lying between them. Germline V gene sequence: CDR1 LGHNA, CDR2 YSLEER. CDR3 size: 15 residues. Here the CDR3 reads CASSQGDNAYNEQFF. The CDR3 DNA reads TGCGCCAGCAGCCAAGGTGACAACGCCTACAATGAGCAGTTCTTC.